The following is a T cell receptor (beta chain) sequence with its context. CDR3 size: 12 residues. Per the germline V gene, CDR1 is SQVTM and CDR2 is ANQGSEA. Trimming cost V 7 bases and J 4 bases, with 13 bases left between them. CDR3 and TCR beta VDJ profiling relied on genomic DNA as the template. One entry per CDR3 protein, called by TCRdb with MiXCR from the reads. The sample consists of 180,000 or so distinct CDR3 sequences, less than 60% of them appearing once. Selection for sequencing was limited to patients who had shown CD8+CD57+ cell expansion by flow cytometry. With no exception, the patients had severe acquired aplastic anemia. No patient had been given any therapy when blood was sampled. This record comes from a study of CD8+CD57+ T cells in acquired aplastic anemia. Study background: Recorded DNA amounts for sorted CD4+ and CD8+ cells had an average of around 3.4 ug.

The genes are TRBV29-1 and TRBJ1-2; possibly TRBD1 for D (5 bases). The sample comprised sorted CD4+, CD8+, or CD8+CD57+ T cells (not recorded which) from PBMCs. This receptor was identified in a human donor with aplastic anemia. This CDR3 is CSAGHTIYGYTF. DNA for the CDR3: TGCAGCGCCGGACATACAATCTATGGCTACACCTTC. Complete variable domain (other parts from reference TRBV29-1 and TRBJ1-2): SAVISQKPSRDICQRGTSLTIQCQVDSQVTMMFWYRQQPGQSLTLIATANQGSEATYESGFVIDKFPISRPNLTFSTLTVSNMSPEDSSIYLCSAGHTIYGYTFGSGTRLTVV.